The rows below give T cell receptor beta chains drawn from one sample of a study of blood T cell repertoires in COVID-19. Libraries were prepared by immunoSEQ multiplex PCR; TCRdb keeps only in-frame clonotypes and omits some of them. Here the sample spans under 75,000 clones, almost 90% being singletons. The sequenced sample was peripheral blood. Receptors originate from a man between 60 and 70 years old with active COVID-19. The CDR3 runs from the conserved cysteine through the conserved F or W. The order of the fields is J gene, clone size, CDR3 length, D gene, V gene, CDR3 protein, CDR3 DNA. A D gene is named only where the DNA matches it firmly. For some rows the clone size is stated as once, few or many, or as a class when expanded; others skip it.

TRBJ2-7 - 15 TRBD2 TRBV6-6 CASSLGLAAAYEQYF TGTGCCAGCAGCCTCGGACTAGCGGCCGCCTACGAGCAGTACTTC
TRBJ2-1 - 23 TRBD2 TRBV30 CAWSVFAGIISGTGTSGFNEQFF TGTGCCTGGAGTGTATTCGCGGGGATAATTTCGGGGACCGGGACTAGCGGCTTCAATGAGCAGTTCTTC
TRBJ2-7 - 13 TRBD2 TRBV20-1 CSASLAGSYEQYF TGCAGTGCTAGTCTAGCGGGCTCCTACGAGCAGTACTTC
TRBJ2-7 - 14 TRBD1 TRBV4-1 CASSQPDRLYEQYF TGCGCCAGCAGCCAGCCGGACAGGCTCTACGAGCAGTACTTC
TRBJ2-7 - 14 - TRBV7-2 CASSLVSRTGEQYF TGTGCCAGCAGCTTAGTTTCCCGAACGGGTGAGCAGTACTTC
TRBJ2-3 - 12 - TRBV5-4 CASSRGTDTQYF TGTGCCAGCAGCAGGGGGACAGATACGCAGTATTTT
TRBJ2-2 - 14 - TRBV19 CASTPSGSPGELFF TGTGCCAGTACCCCCTCCGGGAGCCCCGGGGAGCTGTTTTTT
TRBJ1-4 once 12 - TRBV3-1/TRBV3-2 CASGQGREKLFF TGTGCCAGCGGGCAGGGCCGGGAAAAACTGTTTTTT
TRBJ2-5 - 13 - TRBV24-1 CATSGNLQETQYF TGTGCCACCAGTGGAAACCTACAAGAGACCCAGTACTTC
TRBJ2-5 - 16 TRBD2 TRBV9 CASSSLLAGGQETQYF TGTGCCAGCAGCTCATTACTAGCGGGGGGACAAGAGACCCAGTACTTC